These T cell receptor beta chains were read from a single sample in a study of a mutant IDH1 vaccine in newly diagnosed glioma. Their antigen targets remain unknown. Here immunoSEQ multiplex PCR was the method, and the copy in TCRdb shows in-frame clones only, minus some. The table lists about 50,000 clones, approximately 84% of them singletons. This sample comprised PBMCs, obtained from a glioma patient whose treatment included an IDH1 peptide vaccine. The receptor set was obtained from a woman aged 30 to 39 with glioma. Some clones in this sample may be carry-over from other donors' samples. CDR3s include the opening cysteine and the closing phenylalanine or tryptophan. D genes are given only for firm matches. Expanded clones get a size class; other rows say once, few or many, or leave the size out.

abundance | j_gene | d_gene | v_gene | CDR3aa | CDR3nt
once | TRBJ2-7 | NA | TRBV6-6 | CASSFLLPAPSYEQYF | TGTGCCAGCAGTTTCCTTCTTCCTGCACCCTCCTACGAGCAGTACTTC
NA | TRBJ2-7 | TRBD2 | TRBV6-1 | CASTEASGGYEQYF | TGTGCCAGCACCGAGGCTAGCGGGGGATACGAGCAGTACTTC
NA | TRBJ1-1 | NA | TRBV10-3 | CAIRGTMNTEAFF | TGTGCCATCAGGGGCACTATGAACACTGAAGCTTTCTTT
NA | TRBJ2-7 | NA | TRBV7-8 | CASSTTGSSYEQYF | TGTGCCAGCAGCACCACAGGGAGCTCCTACGAGCAGTACTTC
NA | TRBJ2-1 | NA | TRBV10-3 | CAISERQVQLYNEQFF | TGTGCCATCAGTGAGAGACAGGTCCAACTTTACAATGAGCAGTTCTTC
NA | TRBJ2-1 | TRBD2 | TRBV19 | CASSIVAGAYNEQFF | TGTGCCAGTAGTATAGTGGCGGGAGCCTACAATGAGCAGTTCTTC
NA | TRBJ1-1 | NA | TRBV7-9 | CASSYPGNTEAFF | TGTGCCAGCAGTTACCCAGGGAACACTGAAGCTTTCTTT
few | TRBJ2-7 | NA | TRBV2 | CASRYGQNEQYF | TGTGCCAGCAGGTACGGACAGAACGAGCAGTACTTC
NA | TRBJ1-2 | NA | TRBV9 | CASSVGREGNTF | TGTGCCAGCAGCGTAGGTCGGGAAGGGAACACCTTC
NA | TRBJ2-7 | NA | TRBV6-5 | CASRTRQRVSRQYF | TGTGCCAGCAGAACCCGGCAGAGAGTTAGCCGGCAGTACTTC
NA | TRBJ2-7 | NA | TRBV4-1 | CASSQGPSYEQYF | TGCGCCAGCAGCCAGGGACCTTCCTACGAGCAGTACTTC
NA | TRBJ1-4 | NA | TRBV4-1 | CASSPPRGGWSEKLFF | TGCGCCAGCAGCCCCCCTCGGGGGGGCTGGAGTGAAAAACTGTTTTTT
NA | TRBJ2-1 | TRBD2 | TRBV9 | CASSVGGSGRSHRNEQFF | TGTGCCAGCAGCGTAGGGGGTAGCGGGAGATCGCATCGCAATGAGCAGTTCTTC
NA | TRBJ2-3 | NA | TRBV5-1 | CASSLDQGGDTQYF | TGCGCCAGCAGCTTGGACCAGGGGGGCGATACGCAGTATTTT
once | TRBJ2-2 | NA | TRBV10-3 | CAISGHTGELFF | TGTGCCATCAGTGGACATACCGGGGAGCTGTTTTTT
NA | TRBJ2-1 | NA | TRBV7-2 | CASSFGGSYNEQFF | TGTGCCAGCAGCTTCGGCGGTTCCTACAATGAGCAGTTCTTC
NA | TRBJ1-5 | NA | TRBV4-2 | CASSQESGIRNQPQHF | TGTGCCAGCAGCCAAGAATCCGGTATTAGAAATCAGCCCCAGCATTTT
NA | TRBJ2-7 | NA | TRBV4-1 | CASSQDDRPPRSYEQYF | TGCGCCAGCAGCCAAGATGATCGACCGCCAAGGAGCTACGAGCAGTACTTC
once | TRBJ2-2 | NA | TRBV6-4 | CASSDSEAGELFF | TGTGCCAGCAGTGACTCGGAGGCCGGGGAGCTGTTTTTT
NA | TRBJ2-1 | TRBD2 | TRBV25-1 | CASSDLVAGGDEQFF | TGTGCCAGCAGTGATTTGGTAGCGGGGGGCGATGAGCAGTTCTTC
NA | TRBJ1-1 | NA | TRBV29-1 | CSVEGTAFF | TGCAGCGTTGAAGGGACAGCTTTCTTT
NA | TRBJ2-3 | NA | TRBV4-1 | CASSQGVTDTQYF | TGCGCCAGCAGCCAAGGTGTCACAGATACGCAGTATTTT
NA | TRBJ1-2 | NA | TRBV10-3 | CAISESILTGTDTF | TGTGCCATCAGTGAGTCGATTTTAACAGGGACGGACACCTTC
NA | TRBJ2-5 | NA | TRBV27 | CASTNLRQETQYF | TGTGCCAGCACCAACCTACGGCAAGAGACCCAGTACTTC
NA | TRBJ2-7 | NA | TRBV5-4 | CASSPRGGYEQYF | TGTGCCAGCAGCCCTAGGGGTGGCTACGAGCAGTACTTC
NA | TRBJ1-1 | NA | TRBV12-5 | CASGLGRGETEAFF | TGTGCTAGTGGTTTGGGACGGGGGGAGACTGAAGCTTTCTTT
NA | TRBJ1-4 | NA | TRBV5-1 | CASSLDPRNEKLFF | TGCGCCAGCAGCTTGGATCCGAGGAATGAAAAACTGTTTTTT
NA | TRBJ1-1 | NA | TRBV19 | CASSIGALAEAFF | TGTGCCAGTAGTATAGGAGCGCTCGCTGAAGCTTTCTTT
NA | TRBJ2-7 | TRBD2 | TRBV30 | CAWIRMGLGEGYEQYF | TGTGCCTGGATCAGAATGGGTTTGGGGGAGGGCTACGAGCAGTACTTC
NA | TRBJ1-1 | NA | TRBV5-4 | CASSLNQGIGEAFF | TGTGCCAGCAGCTTGAATCAGGGGATCGGGGAAGCTTTCTTT
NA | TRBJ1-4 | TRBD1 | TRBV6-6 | CASHNRGTYEKLFF | TGTGCCAGCCACAACAGGGGGACCTATGAAAAACTGTTTTTT
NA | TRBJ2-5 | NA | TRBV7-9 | CAWGQETQYF | TGTGCATGGGGGCAGGAGACCCAGTACTTC
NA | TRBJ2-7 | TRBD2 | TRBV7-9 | CASSLGSSGTYEQYF | TGTGCCAGCAGCTTAGGTTCTAGCGGGACCTACGAGCAGTACTTC
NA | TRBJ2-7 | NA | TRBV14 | CASSQETLRRQYF | TGTGCCAGCAGCCAAGAAACCCTCCGGAGGCAGTACTTC
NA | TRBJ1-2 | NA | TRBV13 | CASSLGTNYGYTF | TGTGCCAGCAGCTTGGGCACCAACTATGGCTACACCTTC
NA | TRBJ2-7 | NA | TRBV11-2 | CASSFHEQYF | TGTGCCAGCAGCTTTCACGAGCAGTACTTC
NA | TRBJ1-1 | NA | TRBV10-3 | CAISESWGGQNTEAFF | TGTGCCATCAGTGAGTCTTGGGGGGGACAAAACACTGAAGCTTTCTTT
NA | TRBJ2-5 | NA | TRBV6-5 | CASSFSGTQLYF | TGTGCCAGCAGTTTTTCGGGGACTCAGCTGTACTTC
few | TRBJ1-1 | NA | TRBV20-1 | CSASRTGEAFF | TGCAGTGCCTCACGGACGGGTGAAGCTTTCTTT
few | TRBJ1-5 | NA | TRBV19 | CASSMGRDQPQHF | TGTGCCAGTAGTATGGGCAGAGATCAGCCCCAGCATTTT
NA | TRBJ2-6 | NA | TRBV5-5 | CASTGLGGANVLTF | TGTGCCAGCACTGGACTCGGTGGGGCCAACGTCCTGACTTTC
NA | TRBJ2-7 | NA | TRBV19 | CASSPTGGYEQYF | TGTGCCAGTAGTCCAACCGGGGGCTACGAGCAGTACTTC
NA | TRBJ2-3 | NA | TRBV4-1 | CASSQEGLSNTQYF | TGCGCCAGCAGCCAAGAGGGACTGTCTAATACGCAGTATTTT
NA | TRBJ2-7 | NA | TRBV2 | CARQGEGLNEQYF | TGTGCCAGACAGGGGGAGGGCCTGAACGAGCAGTACTTC
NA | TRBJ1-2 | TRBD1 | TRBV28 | CASSLWVDRGGYTF | TGTGCCAGCAGTCTTTGGGTTGACAGGGGGGGCTACACCTTC
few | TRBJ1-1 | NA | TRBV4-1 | CASSTWGPNTEAFF | TGCGCCAGCAGCACCTGGGGGCCGAACACTGAAGCTTTCTTT
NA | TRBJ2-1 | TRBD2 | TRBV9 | CASSQGGLAPYNEQFF | TGTGCCAGCAGCCAGGGGGGACTAGCGCCCTACAATGAGCAGTTCTTC
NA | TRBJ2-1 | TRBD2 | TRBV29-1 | CSVDTAGDYNEQFF | TGCAGCGTTGATACAGCGGGGGACTACAATGAGCAGTTCTTC
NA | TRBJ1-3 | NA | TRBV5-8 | CASSLGGGPGNTIYF | TGTGCCAGCAGCCTCGGCGGGGGTCCTGGAAACACCATATATTTT